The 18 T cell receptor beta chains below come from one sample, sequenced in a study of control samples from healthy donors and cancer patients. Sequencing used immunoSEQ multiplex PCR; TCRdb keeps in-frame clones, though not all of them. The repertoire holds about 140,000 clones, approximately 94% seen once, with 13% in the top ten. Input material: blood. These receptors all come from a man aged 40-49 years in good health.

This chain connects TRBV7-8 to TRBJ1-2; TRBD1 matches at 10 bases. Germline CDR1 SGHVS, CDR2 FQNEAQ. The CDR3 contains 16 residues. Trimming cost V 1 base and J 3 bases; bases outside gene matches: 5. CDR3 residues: CASSLVGQGTYYGYTF. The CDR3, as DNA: TGTGCCAGCAGCTTAGTGGGACAGGGGACCTACTATGGCTACACCTTC.

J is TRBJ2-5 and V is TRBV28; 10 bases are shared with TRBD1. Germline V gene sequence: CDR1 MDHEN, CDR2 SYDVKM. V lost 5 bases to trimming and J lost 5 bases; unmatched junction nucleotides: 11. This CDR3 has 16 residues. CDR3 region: CASSTRQGAKRETQYF. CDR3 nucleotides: TGTGCCAGCAGTACGAGACAGGGGGCTAAGAGGGAGACCCAGTACTTC. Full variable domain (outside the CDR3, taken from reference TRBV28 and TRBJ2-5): DVKVTQSSRYLVKRTGEKVFLECVQDMDHENMFWYRQDPGLGLRLIYFSYDVKMKEKGDIPEGYSVSREKKERFSLILESASTNQTSMYLCASSTRQGAKRETQYFGPGTRLLVL.

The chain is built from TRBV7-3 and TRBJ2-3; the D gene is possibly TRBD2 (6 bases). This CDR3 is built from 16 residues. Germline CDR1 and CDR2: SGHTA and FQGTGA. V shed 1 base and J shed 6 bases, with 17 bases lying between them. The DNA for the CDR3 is TGTGCCAGCAGCTTAAATCCGGGGGTTGGCTCGGATACGCAGTATTTT. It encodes CASSLNPGVGSDTQYF.

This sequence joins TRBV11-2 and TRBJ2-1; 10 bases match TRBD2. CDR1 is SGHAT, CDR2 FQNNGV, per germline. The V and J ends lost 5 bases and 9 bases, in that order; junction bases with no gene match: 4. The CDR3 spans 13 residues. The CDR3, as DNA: TGTGCCAGCAGCACCTCTAGCGGGGGTGAGCAGTTCTTC. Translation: CASSTSSGGEQFF. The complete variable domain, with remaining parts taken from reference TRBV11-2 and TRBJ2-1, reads EAGVAQSPRYKIIEKRQSVAFWCNPISGHATLYWYQQILGQGPKLLIQFQNNGVVDDSQLPKDRFSAERLKGVDSTLKIQPAKLEDSAVYLCASSTSSGGEQFFGPGTRLTVL.

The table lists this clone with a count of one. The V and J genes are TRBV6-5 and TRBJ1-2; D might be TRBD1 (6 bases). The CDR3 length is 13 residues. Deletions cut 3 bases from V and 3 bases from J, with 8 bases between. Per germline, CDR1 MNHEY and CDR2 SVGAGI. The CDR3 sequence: CASSYGGHYGYTF. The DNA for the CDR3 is TGTGCCAGCAGTTATGGGGGCCACTATGGCTACACCTTC.

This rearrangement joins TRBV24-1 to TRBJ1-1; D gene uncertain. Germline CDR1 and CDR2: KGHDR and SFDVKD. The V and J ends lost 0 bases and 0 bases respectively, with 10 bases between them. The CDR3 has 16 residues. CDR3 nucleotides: TGTGCCACCAGTGATTTGCGGGCTACTGTGAACACTGAAGCTTTCTTT. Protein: CATSDLRATVNTEAFF.

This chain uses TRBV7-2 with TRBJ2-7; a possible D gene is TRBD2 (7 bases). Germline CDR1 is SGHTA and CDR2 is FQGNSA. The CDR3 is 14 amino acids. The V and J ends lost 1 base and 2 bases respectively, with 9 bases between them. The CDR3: CASSLEGGAYEQYF. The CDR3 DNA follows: TGTGCCAGCAGCTTAGAAGGGGGGGCCTACGAGCAGTACTTC.

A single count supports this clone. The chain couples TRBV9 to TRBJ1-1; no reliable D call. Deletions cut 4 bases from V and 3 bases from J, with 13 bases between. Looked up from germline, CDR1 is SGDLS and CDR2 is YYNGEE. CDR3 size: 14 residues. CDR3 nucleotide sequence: TGTGCCAGCAGCTCCTCCCCCGGTGACACTGAAGCTTTCTTT. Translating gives CASSSSPGDTEAFF.

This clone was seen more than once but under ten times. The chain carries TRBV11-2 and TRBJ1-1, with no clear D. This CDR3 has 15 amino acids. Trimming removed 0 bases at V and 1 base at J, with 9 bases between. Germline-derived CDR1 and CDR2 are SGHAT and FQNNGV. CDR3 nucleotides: TGTGCCAGCAGCTTAGAAGGTGGCAGGAACACTGAAGCTTTCTTT. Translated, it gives CASSLEGGRNTEAFF. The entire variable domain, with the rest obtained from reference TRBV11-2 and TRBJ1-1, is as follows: EAGVAQSPRYKIIEKRQSVAFWCNPISGHATLYWYQQILGQGPKLLIQFQNNGVVDDSQLPKDRFSAERLKGVDSTLKIQPAKLEDSAVYLCASSLEGGRNTEAFFGQGTRLTVV.

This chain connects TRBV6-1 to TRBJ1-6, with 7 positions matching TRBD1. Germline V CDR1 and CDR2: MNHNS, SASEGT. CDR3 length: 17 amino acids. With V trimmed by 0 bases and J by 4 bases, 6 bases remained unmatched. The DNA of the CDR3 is TGTGCCAGCAGTGAAGCGCAGGGGACAGTTTATAATTCACCCCTCCACTTT. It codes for CASSEAQGTVYNSPLHF.

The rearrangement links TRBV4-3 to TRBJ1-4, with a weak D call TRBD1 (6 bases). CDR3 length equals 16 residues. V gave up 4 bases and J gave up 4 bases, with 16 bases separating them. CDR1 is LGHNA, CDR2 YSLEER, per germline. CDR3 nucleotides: TGCGCCAGCAGCCTAGGGGGGCAGTGGTTTAATGAAAAACTGTTTTTT. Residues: CASSLGGQWFNEKLFF.

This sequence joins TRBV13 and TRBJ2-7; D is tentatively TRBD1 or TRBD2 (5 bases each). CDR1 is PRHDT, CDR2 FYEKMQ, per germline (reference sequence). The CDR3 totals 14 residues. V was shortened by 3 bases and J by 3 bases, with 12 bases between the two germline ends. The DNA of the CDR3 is TGTGCCAGCAGCTTCCGGGACCGGTACTACGAGCAGTACTTC. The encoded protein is CASSFRDRYYEQYF.

The CDR3 sequence is CSASPGGFADTQYF. CDR3 DNA: TGCAGTGCTAGTCCTGGGGGGTTCGCAGATACGCAGTATTTT. The rearrangement uses TRBV20-1 and TRBJ2-3; TRBD2 might be the D (6 bases). Germline CDR1 DFQATT, CDR2 SNEGSKA (reference sequence). The germline V and J ends were trimmed by 3 bases and 4 bases, with 14 bases remaining between them. The CDR3 is made up of 14 amino acids.

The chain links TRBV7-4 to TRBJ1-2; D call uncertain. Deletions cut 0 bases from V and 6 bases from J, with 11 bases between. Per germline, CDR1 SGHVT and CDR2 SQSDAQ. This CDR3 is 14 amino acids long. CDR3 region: CASSLARPMNGYTF. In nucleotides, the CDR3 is TGTGCCAGCAGCTTAGCCCGGCCCATGAATGGCTACACCTTC.

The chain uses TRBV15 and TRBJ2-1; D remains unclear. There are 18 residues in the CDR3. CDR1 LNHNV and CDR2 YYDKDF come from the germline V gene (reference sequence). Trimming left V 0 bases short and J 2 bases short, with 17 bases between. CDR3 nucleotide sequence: TGTGCCACCAGCAGAGATCACCTCGGACCAAGTGCCTACAATGAGCAGTTCTTC. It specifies CATSRDHLGPSAYNEQFF.

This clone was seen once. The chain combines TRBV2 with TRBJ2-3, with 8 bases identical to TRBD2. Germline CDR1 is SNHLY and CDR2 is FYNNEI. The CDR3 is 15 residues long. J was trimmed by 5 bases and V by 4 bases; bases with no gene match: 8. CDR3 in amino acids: CASSALRGVGDTQYF. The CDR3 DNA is TGTGCCAGCAGTGCATTGCGGGGGGTAGGAGATACGCAGTATTTT.

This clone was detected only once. The CDR3 loop reads CATSDFSRGLHEQFF. CDR3 bases: TGTGCCACCAGTGATTTTAGCAGGGGGCTACATGAGCAGTTCTTC. The J gene is TRBJ2-1, the V gene TRBV24-1; 8 bases align to TRBD1. CDR3 length: 15 amino acids. Trimming removed 1 base from V and 8 bases from J; junction bases left unmatched: 6. Germline V gives CDR1 KGHDR, CDR2 SFDVKD.

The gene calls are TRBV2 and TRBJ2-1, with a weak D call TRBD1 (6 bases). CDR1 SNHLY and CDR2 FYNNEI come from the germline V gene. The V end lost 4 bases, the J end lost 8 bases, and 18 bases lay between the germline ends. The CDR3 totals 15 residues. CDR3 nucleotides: TGTGCCAGCAGTGTCTTAAGGACAGCGTCCGATGAGCAGTTCTTC. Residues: CASSVLRTASDEQFF.